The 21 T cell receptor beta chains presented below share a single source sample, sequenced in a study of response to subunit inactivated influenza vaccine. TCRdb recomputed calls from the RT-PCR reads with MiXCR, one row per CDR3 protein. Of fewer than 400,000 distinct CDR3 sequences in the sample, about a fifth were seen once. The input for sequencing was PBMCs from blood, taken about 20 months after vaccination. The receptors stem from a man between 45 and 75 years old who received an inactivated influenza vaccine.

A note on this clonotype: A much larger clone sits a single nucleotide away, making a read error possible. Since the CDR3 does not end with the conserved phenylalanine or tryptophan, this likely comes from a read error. CDR3 protein: CASSTSLGQLYGYTI. The DNA for the CDR3 is TGTGCCAGCAGCACTTCCCTGGGACAGCTCTATGGCTACACCATC. This chain uses TRBV12-3 or TRBV12-4 with TRBJ1-2; 7 positions match TRBD1. Unmatched junction bases numbered 11, after V lost 6 bases and J lost 4 bases. This CDR3 is 15 amino acids long.

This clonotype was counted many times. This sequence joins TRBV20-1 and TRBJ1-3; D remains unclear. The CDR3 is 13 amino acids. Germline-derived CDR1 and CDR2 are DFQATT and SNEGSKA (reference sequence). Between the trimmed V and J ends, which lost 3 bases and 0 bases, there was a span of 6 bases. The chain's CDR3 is CSARALSGNTIYF. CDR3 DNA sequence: TGCAGTGCTAGGGCTCTCTCTGGAAACACCATATATTTT.

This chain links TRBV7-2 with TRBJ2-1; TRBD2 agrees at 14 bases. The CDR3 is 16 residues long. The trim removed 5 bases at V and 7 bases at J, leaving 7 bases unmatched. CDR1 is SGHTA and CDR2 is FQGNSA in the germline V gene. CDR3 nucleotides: TGTGCCAGCAGCCCCGGACTAGCGGGGGGATTGAATGAGCAGTTCTTC. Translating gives CASSPGLAGGLNEQFF.

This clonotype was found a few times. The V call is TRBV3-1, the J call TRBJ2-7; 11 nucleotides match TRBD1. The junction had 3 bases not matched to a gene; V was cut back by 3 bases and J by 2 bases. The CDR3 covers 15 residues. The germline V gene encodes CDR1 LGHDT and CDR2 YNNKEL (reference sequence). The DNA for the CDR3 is TGTGCCAGCAGCCAGGGACAGGGGGACCCCTACGAGCAGTACTTC. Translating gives CASSQGQGDPYEQYF.

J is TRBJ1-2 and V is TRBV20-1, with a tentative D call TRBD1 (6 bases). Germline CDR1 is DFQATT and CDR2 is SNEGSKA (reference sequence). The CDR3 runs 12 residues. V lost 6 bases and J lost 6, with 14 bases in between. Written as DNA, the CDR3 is TGCAGTGCCGGACGGGGGCGGAATGGCTACACCTTC. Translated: CSAGRGRNGYTF.

CDR3 amino acids: CASSLGKGSYEQYF. CDR3 DNA: TGTGCCAGCAGCTTAGGCAAGGGCTCCTACGAGCAGTACTTC. V gene TRBV11-2 combines with J gene TRBJ2-7; no clear D. This CDR3 has 14 residues. Looked up from germline, CDR1 is SGHAT and CDR2 is FQNNGV. V gave up 1 base and J gave up 0 bases, with 7 bases separating them.

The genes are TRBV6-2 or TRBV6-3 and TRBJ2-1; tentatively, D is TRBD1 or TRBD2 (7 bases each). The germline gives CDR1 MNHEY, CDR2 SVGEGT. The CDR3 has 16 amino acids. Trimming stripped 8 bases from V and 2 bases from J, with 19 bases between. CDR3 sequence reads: CASHRGAGQPYNEQFF. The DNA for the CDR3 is TGTGCCAGCCATCGGGGGGCGGGACAGCCCTACAATGAGCAGTTCTTC.

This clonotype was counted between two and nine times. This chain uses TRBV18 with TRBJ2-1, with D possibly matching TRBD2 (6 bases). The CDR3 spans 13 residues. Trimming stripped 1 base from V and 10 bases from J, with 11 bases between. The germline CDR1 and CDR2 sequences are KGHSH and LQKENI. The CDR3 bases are TGTGCCAGCTCACCACAGGGAGGTGGGGAGCAGTTCTTC. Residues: CASSPQGGGEQFF.

CDR3 nucleotide sequence: TGTGCCAGCAGCCAAGAACCCGGGACTCGGGAGTACAATGAGCAGTTCTTC. It encodes CASSQEPGTREYNEQFF. The chain carries TRBV4-2 and TRBJ2-1; weak D call: TRBD2 (6 bases). This CDR3 is 17 amino acids long. Trimming left V 0 bases short and J 4 bases short, with 16 bases between. CDR1 is LGHNA, CDR2 YNFKEQ, per germline.

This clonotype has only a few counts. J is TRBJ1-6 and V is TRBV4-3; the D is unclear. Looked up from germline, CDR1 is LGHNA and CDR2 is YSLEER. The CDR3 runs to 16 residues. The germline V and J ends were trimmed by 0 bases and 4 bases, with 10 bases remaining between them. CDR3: CASSQDSDLYNSPLHF. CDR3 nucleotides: TGCGCCAGCAGCCAAGATTCAGACTTGTATAATTCACCCCTCCACTTT.

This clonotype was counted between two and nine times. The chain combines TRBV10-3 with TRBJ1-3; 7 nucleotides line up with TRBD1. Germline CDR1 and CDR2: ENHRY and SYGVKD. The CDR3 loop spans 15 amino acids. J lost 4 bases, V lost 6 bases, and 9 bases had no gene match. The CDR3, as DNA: TGTGCCATCAGCCGACAGGGACATTCAGGAAACACCATATATTTT. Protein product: CAISRQGHSGNTIYF.

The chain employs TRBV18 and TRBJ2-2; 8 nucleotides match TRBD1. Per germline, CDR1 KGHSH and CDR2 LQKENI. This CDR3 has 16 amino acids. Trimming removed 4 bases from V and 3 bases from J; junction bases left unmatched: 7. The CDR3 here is CASSLRQGSYTGELFF. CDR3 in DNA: TGTGCCAGCTCACTAAGACAGGGGAGTTACACCGGGGAGCTGTTTTTT.

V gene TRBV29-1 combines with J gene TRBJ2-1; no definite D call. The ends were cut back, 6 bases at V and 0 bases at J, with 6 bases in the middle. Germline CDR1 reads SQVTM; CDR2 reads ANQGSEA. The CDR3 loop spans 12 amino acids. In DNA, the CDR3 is TGCAGCGTGCCTAGCTCCTACAATGAGCAGTTCTTC. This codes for CSVPSSYNEQFF.

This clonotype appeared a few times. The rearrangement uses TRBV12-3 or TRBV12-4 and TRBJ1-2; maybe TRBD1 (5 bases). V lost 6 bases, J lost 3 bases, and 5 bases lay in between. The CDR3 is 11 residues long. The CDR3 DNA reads TGTGCCAGCAGCAGGGACTATGGCTACACCTTC. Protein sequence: CASSRDYGYTF.

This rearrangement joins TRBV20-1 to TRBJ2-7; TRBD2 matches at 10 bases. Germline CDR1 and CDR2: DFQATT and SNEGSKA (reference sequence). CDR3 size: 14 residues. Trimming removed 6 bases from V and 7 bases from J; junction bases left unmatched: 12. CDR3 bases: TGCAGTGCACCGAATAGCGGGGGGAAATGGGAGCAGTACTTC. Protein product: CSAPNSGGKWEQYF.

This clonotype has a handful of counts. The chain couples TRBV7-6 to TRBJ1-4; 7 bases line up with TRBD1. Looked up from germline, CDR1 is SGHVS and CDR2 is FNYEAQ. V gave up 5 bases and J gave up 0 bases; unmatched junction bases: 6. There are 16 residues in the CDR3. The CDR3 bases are TGTGCCAGCAGCACAGGACAGGCCGCAACTAATGAAAAACTGTTTTTT. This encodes CASSTGQAATNEKLFF.

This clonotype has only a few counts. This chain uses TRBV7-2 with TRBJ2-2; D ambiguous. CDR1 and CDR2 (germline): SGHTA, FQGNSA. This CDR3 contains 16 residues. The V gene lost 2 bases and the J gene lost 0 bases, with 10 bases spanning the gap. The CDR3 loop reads CASSLIPGANTGELFF. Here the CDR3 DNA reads TGTGCCAGCAGCTTAATTCCAGGCGCGAACACCGGGGAGCTGTTTTTT.

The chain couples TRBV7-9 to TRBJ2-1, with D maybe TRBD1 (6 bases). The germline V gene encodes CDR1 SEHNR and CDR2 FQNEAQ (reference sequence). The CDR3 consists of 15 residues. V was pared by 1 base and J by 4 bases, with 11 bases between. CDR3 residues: CASSLDRVVYNEQFF. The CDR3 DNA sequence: TGTGCCAGCAGCTTAGACAGGGTAGTTTACAATGAGCAGTTCTTC.

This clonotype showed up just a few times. CDR3 sequence: CASSLVAAGANTEAFF. CDR3 bases: TGTGCCAGCAGCTTGGTGGCCGCAGGGGCGAACACTGAAGCTTTCTTT. The chain links TRBV5-6 to TRBJ1-1; TRBD1 is a possible D gene (6 bases). The germline V and J ends were trimmed by 0 bases and 1 base, with 13 bases remaining between them. Germline V CDR1 and CDR2: SGHDT, YYEEEE. The CDR3 loop spans 16 amino acids.

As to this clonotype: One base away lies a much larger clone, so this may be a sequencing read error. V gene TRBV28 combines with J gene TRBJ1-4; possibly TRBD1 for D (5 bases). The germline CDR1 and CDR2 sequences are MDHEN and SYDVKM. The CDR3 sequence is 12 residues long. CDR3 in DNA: TGTGTCAGCAGTATTTACAGGGAAAAACTGTTTTTT. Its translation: CVSSIYREKLFF.

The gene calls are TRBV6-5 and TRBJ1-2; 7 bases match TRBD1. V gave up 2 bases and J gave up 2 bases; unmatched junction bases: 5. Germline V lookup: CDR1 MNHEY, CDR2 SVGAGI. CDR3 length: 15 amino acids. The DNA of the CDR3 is TGTGCCAGCAGTTACGGGACAGCAAACAACTATGGCTACACCTTC. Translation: CASSYGTANNYGYTF.